The present T cell receptor beta chain was sequenced within a study of shared clonotypes between healthy human individuals. Study conclusions and caveats: The diversity represented, both genetic and in exposure history, was limited by few donors.

Sequenced by immunoSEQ multiplex PCR; TCRdb stores in-frame clones only, minus some. The repertoire holds about 2.1 million clones, about 93% seen once, with approximately 1.7% in the top ten. Remarks on this clone: Its antigen is not identified.

The CDR3 is 14 amino acids. CDR1 and CDR2 (germline): MDHEN, SYDVKM. The V gene end was trimmed by 5 bases and the J gene end by 7 bases; junction bases not matched to a gene: 7. Naive CD8 populations comprised CD45RO-negative cells positively selected for CCR7, excluding terminally differentiated effector memory CD45RA+ cells. This TCR was sampled from a man younger than 35 in good health. Some clones in this sample may be carry-over from other donors' samples. The source material was naive CD8+ T cells from PBMCs. The J gene is TRBJ2-2, the V gene TRBV28; 7 bases are a match to TRBD1. The CDR3 nucleotides read TGTGCCAGCAGTCCGAGAACAGGGGTCGGGGAGCTGTTTTTT. Its protein is CASSPRTGVGELFF.